This is a list of T cell receptor beta chains from one sample in a study of cytomegalovirus exposure and HLA in healthy donors. Clones were read by immunoSEQ multiplex PCR, and TCRdb kept only the in-frame ones, dropping some. The sample has approximately 120,000 clones; approximately 69% are singletons. The sequenced sample was PBMCs. These receptors all stem from a man between 40 and 49 years old in good health and CMV-seropositive. The CDR3 runs from the conserved cysteine through the conserved F or W. The order of the fields is D gene, J gene, clone size, V gene, CDR3 DNA, CDR3 protein. The D gene is left open where the match is weak. Clone size, where shown, is once, few, many, or a class for clones that have expanded.

>NA|TRBJ2-1|NA|TRBV11-2
TGTGCCAGCACGGAACCGGGAGTCCTTGAGCAGTTCTTC
CASTEPGVLEQFF
>NA|TRBJ1-5|NA|TRBV5-5
TGTGCCAGCAGCTTCTTATATAATCAGCCCCAGCATTTT
CASSFLYNQPQHF
>TRBD1|TRBJ1-5|NA|TRBV28
TGTGCCAGCAGCCCCGGGACAGCATCCTATCAGCCCCAGCATTTT
CASSPGTASYQPQHF
>NA|TRBJ1-1|NA|TRBV6-1
TGTGCCAGCAGTCCTTTAACACTGAACACTGAAGCTTTCTTT
CASSPLTLNTEAFF
>TRBD1|TRBJ1-3|few|TRBV5-1
TGCGCCAGCAGCTCCCTCGGGGACAGGAGCTCTGGAAACACCATATATTTT
CASSSLGDRSSGNTIYF
>TRBD2|TRBJ2-5|NA|TRBV7-9
TGTGCCAGCAGAACCAGCGGGGAAGAGACCCAGTACTTC
CASRTSGEETQYF
>NA|TRBJ2-2|once|TRBV28
TGTGCCAGCAGTTTGGGGGCGGCGAACACCGGGGAGCTGTTTTTT
CASSLGAANTGELFF
>NA|TRBJ1-5|NA|TRBV19
TGTGCCAGTAGTGCCCAGGGTAGATTGCAGCCCCAGCATTTT
CASSAQGRLQPQHF
>NA|TRBJ2-5|NA|TRBV30
TGTGCCTGGAGACCGAACCAGAAGGAGACCCAGTACTTC
CAWRPNQKETQYF
>TRBD1|TRBJ1-5|NA|TRBV28
TGTGCCAGCAGTGACAGGGCCAATCAGCCCCAGCATTTT
CASSDRANQPQHF
>NA|TRBJ2-3|NA|TRBV15
TGTGCCACCAGCAGAGATGTAAACACAGATACGCAGTATTTT
CATSRDVNTDTQYF
>NA|TRBJ1-3|few|TRBV5-1
TGCGCCAGCAGCTTGGGCCAGGGCGGCTCTGGAAACACCATATATTTT
CASSLGQGGSGNTIYF
>TRBD1|TRBJ1-1|NA|TRBV19
TGTGCCAGTAGACCACAGGGGGTGAGCACTGAAGCTTTCTTT
CASRPQGVSTEAFF
>TRBD1|TRBJ2-7|NA|TRBV5-6
TGTGCCAGCAGCTTCCGGGACAGGGGCTACGAGCAGTACTTC
CASSFRDRGYEQYF
>NA|TRBJ1-1|few|TRBV29-1
TGCAGCGTCCATACTACAGGGTCCGCCACTGAAGCTTTCTTT
CSVHTTGSATEAFF
>TRBD1|TRBJ1-5|few|TRBV10-2
TGCGCCAGCAGTGGAACAGGGGGCGCAGGACAGCCCCAGCATTTT
CASSGTGGAGQPQHF
>NA|TRBJ2-2|NA|TRBV9
TGTGCCAGCAGCGTAGCTACGGCTTCTAGGAGGACCTACTCGAACACCGGGGAGCTGTTTTTT
CASSVATASRRTYSNTGELFF
>TRBD2|TRBJ2-7|NA|TRBV20-1
TGCAGTGTCGTTCCGGGGGGGCAGGACTTC
CSVVPGGQDF
>NA|TRBJ1-2|once|TRBV6-1
TGTGCCAGCAGTGAAGCACAGGGCACCCCAGGGTATGGCTACACCTTC
CASSEAQGTPGYGYTF
>TRBD1|TRBJ1-5|NA|TRBV7-2
TGTGCCAGCAGCTCTTCAGGGGGTGGCAATCAGCCCCAGCATTTT
CASSSSGGGNQPQHF
>NA|TRBJ1-5|NA|TRBV5-5
TGTGCCAGCAGCTTGGCCCACAATACGGGAAATCAGCCCCAGCATTTT
CASSLAHNTGNQPQHF
>NA|TRBJ2-5|NA|TRBV28
TGTGCCAGCAGTTTAATCCCCCAGGGGCCGAAGACCCAGTACTTC
CASSLIPQGPKTQYF
>NA|TRBJ1-2|NA|TRBV25-1
TGTGCCAGCAGCAGGGGTGGGGAAAACTATGGCTACACCTTC
CASSRGGENYGYTF